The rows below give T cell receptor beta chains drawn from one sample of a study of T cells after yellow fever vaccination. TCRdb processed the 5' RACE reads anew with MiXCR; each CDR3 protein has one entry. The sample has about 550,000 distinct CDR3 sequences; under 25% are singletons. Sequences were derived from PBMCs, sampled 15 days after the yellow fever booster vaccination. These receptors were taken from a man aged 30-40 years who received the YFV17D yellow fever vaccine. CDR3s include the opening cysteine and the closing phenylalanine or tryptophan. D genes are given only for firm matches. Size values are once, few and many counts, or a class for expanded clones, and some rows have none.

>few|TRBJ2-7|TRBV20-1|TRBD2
CSARTLAGGPYEQYF
TGCAGTGCTAGGACACTAGCGGGAGGCCCCTACGAGCAGTACTTC
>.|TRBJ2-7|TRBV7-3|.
CASSPSLGSNEQYF
TGTGCCAGCAGCCCCAGTCTCGGGTCAAACGAGCAGTACTTC
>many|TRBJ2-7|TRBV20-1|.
CSARDFVTGSYEQYF
TGCAGTGCTAGAGATTTTGTAACAGGATCCTACGAGCAGTACTTC
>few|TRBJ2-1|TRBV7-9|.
CASRPGSGLGNEQFF
TGTGCCAGCAGACCGGGATCGGGCTTGGGGAATGAGCAGTTCTTC
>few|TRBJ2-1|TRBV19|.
CASSSGESYNEQFF
TGTGCCAGTAGTTCGGGGGAATCCTACAATGAGCAGTTCTTC
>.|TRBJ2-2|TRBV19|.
CASSLRQTSELFF
TGTGCCAGTAGTCTCCGCCAGACCAGCGAGCTGTTTTTT
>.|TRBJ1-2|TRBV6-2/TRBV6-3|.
CASSRTSTGSAGYTF
TGTGCCAGCAGTAGAACCTCGACAGGATCCGCTGGCTACACCTTC
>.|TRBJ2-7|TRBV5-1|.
CASSLSQYYEQYF
TGCGCCAGCAGCTTGTCCCAGTACTACGAGCAGTACTTC
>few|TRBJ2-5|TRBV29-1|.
CSFLGGDQETQYF
TGCAGCTTCCTGGGGGGCGACCAAGAGACCCAGTACTTC
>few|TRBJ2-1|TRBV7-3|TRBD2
CASSLSGLANEQFF
TGTGCCAGCAGCTTATCGGGACTAGCGAATGAGCAGTTCTTC
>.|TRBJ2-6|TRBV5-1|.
CASSSSTGSSGANVLTF
.
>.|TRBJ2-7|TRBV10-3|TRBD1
CAISEQGDLYEQYF
TGTGCCATCAGTGAGCAGGGGGACCTCTACGAGCAGTACTTC
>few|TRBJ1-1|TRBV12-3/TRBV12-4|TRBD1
CASNPTGETEAFF
TGTGCCAGCAACCCGACAGGGGAAACTGAAGCTTTCTTT
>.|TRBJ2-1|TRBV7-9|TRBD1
CASSTGTGSNEQFF
TGTGCCAGCAGCACCGGGACAGGGAGCAATGAGCAGTTCTTC
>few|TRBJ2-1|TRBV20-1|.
CSAESGSSYNEQFF
TGCAGTGCAGAAAGCGGTAGCTCCTACAATGAGCAGTTCTTC